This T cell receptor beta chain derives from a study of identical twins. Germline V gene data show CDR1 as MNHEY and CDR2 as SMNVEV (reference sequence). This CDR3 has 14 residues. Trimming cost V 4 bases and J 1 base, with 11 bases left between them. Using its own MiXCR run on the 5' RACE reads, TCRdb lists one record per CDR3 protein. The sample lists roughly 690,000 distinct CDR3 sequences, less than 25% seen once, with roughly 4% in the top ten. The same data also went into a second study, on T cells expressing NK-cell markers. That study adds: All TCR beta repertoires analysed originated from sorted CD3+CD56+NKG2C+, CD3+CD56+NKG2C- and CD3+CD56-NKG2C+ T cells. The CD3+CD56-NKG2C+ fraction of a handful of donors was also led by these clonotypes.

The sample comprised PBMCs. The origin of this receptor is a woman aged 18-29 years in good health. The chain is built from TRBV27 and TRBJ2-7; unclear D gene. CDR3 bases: TGTGCCAGCAGTTACTACAGAAGTTCCTACGAGCAGTACTTC. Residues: CASSYYRSSYEQYF.